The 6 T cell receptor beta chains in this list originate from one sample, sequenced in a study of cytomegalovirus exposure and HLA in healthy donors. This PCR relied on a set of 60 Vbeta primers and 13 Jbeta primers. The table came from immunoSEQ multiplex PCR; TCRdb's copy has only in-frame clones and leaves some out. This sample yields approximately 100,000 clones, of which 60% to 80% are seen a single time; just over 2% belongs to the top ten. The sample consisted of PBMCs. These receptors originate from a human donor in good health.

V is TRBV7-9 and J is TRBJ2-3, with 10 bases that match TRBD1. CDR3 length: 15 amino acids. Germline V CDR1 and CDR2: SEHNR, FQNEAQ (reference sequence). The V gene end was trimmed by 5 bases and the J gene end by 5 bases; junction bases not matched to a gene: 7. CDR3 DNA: TGTGCCAGCAGCCACCGGGACAGGGGTGAAGATACGCAGTATTTT. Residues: CASSHRDRGEDTQYF.

CDR3 protein: CASSLTSGSYEQYF. CDR3 in DNA: TGTGCCAGCAGTCTGACTAGCGGGAGCTACGAGCAGTACTTC. V and J are TRBV6-5 and TRBJ2-5, with 12 bases matching TRBD2. Matching the DNA end better, TRBJ2-7 makes the J call doubtful. CDR1 is MNHEY, CDR2 SVGAGI, per germline. The CDR3 length is 14 residues.

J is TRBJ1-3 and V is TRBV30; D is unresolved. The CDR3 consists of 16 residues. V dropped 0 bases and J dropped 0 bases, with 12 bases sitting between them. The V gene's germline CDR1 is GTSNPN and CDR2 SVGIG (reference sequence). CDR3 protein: CAWSVGVSLSGNTIYF. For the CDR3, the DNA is TGTGCCTGGAGTGTGGGCGTCTCTCTCTCTGGAAACACCATATATTTT.

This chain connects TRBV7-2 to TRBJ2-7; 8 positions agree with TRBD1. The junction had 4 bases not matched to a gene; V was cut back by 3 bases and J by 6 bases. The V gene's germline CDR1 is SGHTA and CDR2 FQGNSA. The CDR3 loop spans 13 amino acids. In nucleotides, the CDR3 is TGTGCCAGCAGCTTTCAAGGACAGGGCGAGCAGTACTTC. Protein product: CASSFQGQGEQYF.

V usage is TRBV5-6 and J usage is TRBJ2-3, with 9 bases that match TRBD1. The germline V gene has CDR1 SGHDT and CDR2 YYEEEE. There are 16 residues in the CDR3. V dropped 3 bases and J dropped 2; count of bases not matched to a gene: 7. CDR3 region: CASSSSGTGITDTQYF. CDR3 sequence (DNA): TGTGCCAGCAGCTCCTCCGGGACAGGGATCACAGATACGCAGTATTTT.

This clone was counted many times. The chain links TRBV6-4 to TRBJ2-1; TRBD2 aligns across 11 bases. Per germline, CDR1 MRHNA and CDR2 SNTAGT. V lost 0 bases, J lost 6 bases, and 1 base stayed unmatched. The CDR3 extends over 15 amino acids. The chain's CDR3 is CASSDSTSGVNEQFF. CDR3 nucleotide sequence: TGTGCCAGCAGTGACTCGACTAGCGGGGTCAATGAGCAGTTCTTC.